This T cell receptor (beta chain) appears in the sequencing data of a study of T cell responses to AZD1222 COVID-19 vaccine. With regard to this clone: Antigen specificity is unknown.

TCRdb keeps only in-frame clones here, not all; method: immunoSEQ multiplex PCR. The profile shows some 150,000 clones, 80% to 85% of them singletons. Study-wide findings and caveats: All repertoire sampling was performed exclusively after the peak T cell response. Targeting of unmutated variant regions was reportedly seen in nearly half of spike-specific TCRs.

The CDR3 totals 16 residues. Germline CDR1 and CDR2: SNHLY and FYNNEI. V lost 6 bases, J lost 4 bases, and 21 bases lay in between. This sequence originates from an adult in good health. The chain couples TRBV2 to TRBJ2-5; tentative D call: TRBD2 (7 bases). The source material was peripheral blood, sampled on day 0 of MenACWY control vaccination. The CDR3 DNA is TGTGCCAGCAGCCGAAGCGGGGCAGGGGCCAGAGAGACCCAGTACTTC. Translation: CASSRSGAGARETQYF.